A selection of T cell receptor beta chains follows, all from one sample in a study of blood T cells in healthy people across ages. TCRdb reprocessed the 5' RACE reads via MiXCR and lists one record per CDR3 protein. The repertoire holds some 640,000 distinct CDR3 sequences, with about 30% as singletons. Source material: blood. The receptor source for this set is a woman older than 75 in good health. Both conserved end residues are part of each CDR3. A D gene is named only where the DNA matches it firmly. The size entry is marked missing in some rows and otherwise reads once, few, many or a size class.

TRBJ2-1 NA many TRBV9 TGTGCCAGCAGCGCTACTCTAGGTGCCTACAATGAGCAGTTCTTC CASSATLGAYNEQFF
TRBJ2-2 TRBD1 NA TRBV19 TGTGCCACGGACCCGGGACAGGGATTTACCGGGGAGCTGTTTTTT CATDPGQGFTGELFF
TRBJ1-3 NA few TRBV30 TGTGCCTGGAGGCAGGGCTCTGGAAACACCATATATTTT CAWRQGSGNTIYF
TRBJ1-5 TRBD1 NA TRBV25-1 TGTGCCAGCAGTAAGACAGGGACGGCCTTGGCGCCCCAGCATTTT CASSKTGTALAPQHF
TRBJ2-2 NA NA TRBV9 TGTGCCAGCAGCACCAGAATTTTTAACACCGGGGAGCTGTTTTTT CASSTRIFNTGELFF
TRBJ2-5 TRBD2 NA TRBV6-1 TGTGCCAGCAGTGATCTGCGGCGGGGGGCGCAAGAGACCCAGTACTTC CASSDLRRGAQETQYF
TRBJ2-5 TRBD1 many TRBV10-3 TGTGCCATCAGTGAGGGGGACAGTCGAGAGACCCAGTACTTC CAISEGDSRETQYF
TRBJ2-5 NA NA TRBV5-5 TGTGCCAGCAGCTTAGCCGGGACGTACCAAGAGACCCAGTACTTC CASSLAGTYQETQYF
TRBJ1-5 NA many TRBV20-1 TGCAGTGCCAAGGAGGGCGGGCGCAATCAGCCCCAGCATTTT CSAKEGGRNQPQHF
TRBJ1-5 TRBD1 few TRBV7-2 TGTGCCAGCAGGCCGACAGGGAACAATCAGCCCCAGCATTTT CASRPTGNNQPQHF
TRBJ1-4 NA NA TRBV6-1 TGTGCCAGCAGTGGACGCCGGGGTGAGGGGAGGGAAAAACTGTTTTTT CASSGRRGEGREKLFF
TRBJ1-1 NA many TRBV7-3 TGTGCCAGCAGCACGCACCCGAACACTGAAGCTTTCTTT CASSTHPNTEAFF
TRBJ2-3 TRBD2 many TRBV20-1 TGCAGTGCTAGATCCGGACTAGAAGTAAGAGATACGCAGTATTTT CSARSGLEVRDTQYF
TRBJ2-7 TRBD1 many TRBV6-6 TGTGCCAGCACCCGTAAGGGGGCTGGATACGAGCAGTACTTC CASTRKGAGYEQYF
TRBJ1-5 TRBD1 few TRBV6-1 TGTGCCAGCATGAAGGGGGCAGGTAGCAATCAGCCCCAGCATTTT CASMKGAGSNQPQHF
TRBJ2-5 NA many TRBV28 TGTGCCAGCAGTGGCCACAGGGATCTCCCAAGAGAATTGTTCGCCCAGTACTTC CASSGHRDLPRELFAQYF
TRBJ2-1 NA many TRBV7-2 TGTGCCAGCAGCTTCAGGGGACTAAAGGGCTCCTACAATGAGCAGTTCTTC CASSFRGLKGSYNEQFF
TRBJ2-3 NA many TRBV12-3/TRBV12-4 TGTGCCAGCAGCATACGATTCGCCCGCACAGATACGCAGTATTTT CASSIRFARTDTQYF
TRBJ1-5 NA few TRBV19 TGTGCCAGTAGTATAGATCCTGGGTACAGGGATGCCAATCAGCCCCAGCATTTT CASSIDPGYRDANQPQHF
TRBJ1-5 NA many TRBV4-2 TGTGCCAGCAGCTCCTCTGGAGGGACAAATCAGCCCCAGCATTTT CASSSSGGTNQPQHF
TRBJ2-1 NA NA TRBV21-1 TGTGCCAGCGGCAAACCGGACAGGGGTTCCTACAATGAGCAGTTCTTC CASGKPDRGSYNEQFF
TRBJ2-5 NA many TRBV6-1 TGTGCCAGCAGTACCCGGAAGAAGGGAGAGACCCAGTACTTC CASSTRKKGETQYF
TRBJ2-3 TRBD2 NA TRBV7-2 TGTGCCAGCAGCTTAAATTTCGAGGGGAGGGTCACAGATACGCAGTATTTT CASSLNFEGRVTDTQYF
TRBJ2-7 NA many TRBV28 TGTGCCAGCAGCAACTTCCGGGAGCAGTACTTC CASSNFREQYF
TRBJ1-4 NA few TRBV5-1 TGCGCCAGCAGTACAGGGTTCGAAAGAGAAAAACTGTTTTTT CASSTGFEREKLFF
TRBJ2-7 TRBD1 many TRBV7-9 TGTGCCAGCAGTTCTATGGACGGGACAGGGTACCACGAGCAGTACTTC CASSSMDGTGYHEQYF
TRBJ2-1 NA many TRBV6-1 TGTGCCAGCAGTGAACGACAGTTCGGCTCCAATGAGCAGTTCTTC CASSERQFGSNEQFF